These 15 T cell receptor beta chains came from one sample sequenced in a study of blood T cells in healthy people across ages. The second PCR ran roughly 6 to 11 cycles with a sample-barcoded 5' primer and J-beta primers. Using its own MiXCR run on the 5' RACE reads, TCRdb lists one record per CDR3 protein. The data hold 1.5 million to 2 million distinct CDR3 sequences, with 25% to 30% observed a single time. Sequencing was performed on blood. The source is a woman under 40 in good health.

This chain links TRBV5-1 with TRBJ2-5, with 12 bases that match TRBD1. The CDR3 sequence is 17 residues long. CDR1 is SGHRS and CDR2 is YFSETQ in the germline V gene. Trimming cost V 5 bases and J 5 bases; bases outside gene matches: 13. The CDR3 coding sequence is TGCGCCAGCAGACCACTAAGGGGACAGGGGGCTCAGGAGACCCAGTACTTC. As protein: CASRPLRGQGAQETQYF. Based on the CDR3 plus reference TRBV5-1 and TRBJ2-5, the full variable domain is KAGVTQTPRYLIKTRGQQVTLSCSPISGHRSVSWYQQTPGQGLQFLFEYFSETQRNKGNFPGRFSGRQFSNSRSEMNVSTLELGDSALYLCASRPLRGQGAQETQYFGPGTRLLVL.

The chain carries TRBV6-5 and TRBJ2-1; D uncertain. V was clipped by 7 bases and J by 5 bases, with 15 bases between them. CDR1 is MNHEY and CDR2 is SVGAGI in the germline V gene. The CDR3 extends over 14 amino acids. CDR3 nucleotides: TGTGCCAGCAAAAGAGGAGTAGATAACAATGAGCAGTTCTTC. Its protein product is CASKRGVDNNEQFF.

This sequence joins TRBV27 and TRBJ1-1; the D gene is possibly TRBD1 (6 bases). Trimming removed 7 bases from V and 0 bases from J, with 15 bases in between. The germline CDR1 and CDR2 sequences are MNHEY and SMNVEV (reference sequence). The CDR3 is 15 residues long. CDR3 residues: CASIRGGGVNTEAFF. The CDR3 coding sequence is TGTGCCAGCATTAGAGGGGGGGGTGTGAACACTGAAGCTTTCTTT.

The chain links TRBV5-6 to TRBJ1-2, with D possibly TRBD1 on 5 matching bases. In germline, CDR1 is SGHDT, CDR2 YYEEEE. This CDR3 is 13 amino acids long. The V end lost 6 bases, the J end lost 6 bases, and 15 bases lay between the germline ends. DNA of the CDR3: TGTGCCAGCACCCCATGGGGCCTCAATGGCTACACCTTC. Its protein is CASTPWGLNGYTF.

With respect to this clonotype: It may be a read error: a sequence one base away is much more abundant. CDR3 sequence: CASSTIQGDYGHTF. DNA of the CDR3: TGTGCCAGCAGCACAATACAGGGGGACTATGGCCACACCTTC. The rearrangement uses TRBV7-6 and TRBJ1-2, with 8 bases aligning to TRBD1. CDR3 length: 14 amino acids. Germline assignment: CDR1 SGHVS and CDR2 FNYEAQ.

About this clonotype: A much larger clone lies one base from this, so it may be a read error. The chain joins TRBV5-1 to TRBJ2-7, with D possibly being TRBD1 (5 bases). Germline V lookup: CDR1 SGHRS, CDR2 YFSETQ. This CDR3 is 15 amino acids long. V was pared by 3 bases and J by 1 base, with 14 bases between. The CDR3 reads CASSWAQQASYEQYF. The CDR3 DNA sequence: TGCGCCAGCAGCTGGGCCCAACAGGCGTCCTACGAGCAGTACTTC.

This chain links TRBV20-1 with TRBJ1-4; D is perhaps TRBD1 (5 bases). The CDR3 spans 14 residues. Between the trimmed V and J ends, which lost 6 bases and 7 bases, there was a span of 18 bases. Germline values: CDR1 DFQATT, CDR2 SNEGSKA (reference sequence). In DNA form, the CDR3 reads TGCAGTGCCCCACGGGACTCGGGGACTGAAAAACTGTTTTTT. This sequence encodes CSAPRDSGTEKLFF.

The chain employs TRBV7-2 and TRBJ2-2, with 8 bases matching TRBD2. The CDR3 covers 17 residues. The ends lost 1 base at V and 3 bases at J; junction bases unmatched: 7. Looked up from germline, CDR1 is SGHTA and CDR2 is FQGNSA. CDR3: CASSLEPLAGYTGELFF. For the CDR3, the DNA is TGTGCCAGCAGCTTAGAGCCTTTAGCGGGATACACCGGGGAGCTGTTTTTT.

This clonotype came up many times. The genes are TRBV24-1 and TRBJ2-7; 12 nucleotides line up with TRBD1. The CDR3 runs to 16 residues. Unmatched junction bases numbered 4, after V lost 3 bases and J lost 2 bases. The germline gives CDR1 KGHDR, CDR2 SFDVKD. DNA for the CDR3: TGTGCCACCAGTGATCCGCGGGACAGGGGGCCCTACGAGCAGTACTTC. This sequence encodes CATSDPRDRGPYEQYF.

This chain joins TRBV20-1 and TRBJ1-4, with 9 bases aligning to TRBD1. V shed 2 bases and J 4 bases; nucleotides not matched to a gene: 8. The V gene's germline CDR1 is DFQATT and CDR2 SNEGSKA (reference sequence). The CDR3 contains 16 residues. The chain's CDR3 is CSARNHRGRFNEKLFF. CDR3 coding DNA: TGCAGTGCTAGAAACCACAGGGGGCGCTTTAATGAAAAACTGTTTTTT.

This clonotype was picked up a small number of times. V gene TRBV9 combines with J gene TRBJ1-3; D call uncertain. Per the germline V gene, CDR1 is SGDLS and CDR2 is YYNGEE. The CDR3 loop spans 14 amino acids. V gave up 0 bases and J gave up 4 bases, with 8 bases separating them. The CDR3 DNA sequence: TGTGCCAGCAGCGTAGCCGGGGTCGGAAACACCATATATTTT. Translation: CASSVAGVGNTIYF.

This clonotype was observed a handful of times. The chain carries TRBV24-1 and TRBJ1-2; D is unresolved. CDR3 length: 13 amino acids. Germline V gene data show CDR1 as KGHDR and CDR2 as SFDVKD. V was trimmed by 4 bases and J by 6 bases, leaving 11 bases between them. DNA for the CDR3: TGTGCCACCAGTGAATATGGTGACGATGGCTACACCTTC. Translating gives CATSEYGDDGYTF.

This clonotype was found a few times. V is TRBV7-9 and J is TRBJ2-1; TRBD2 aligns across 13 bases. Trimming took 5 bases from V and 4 from J; bases not matched to a gene: 11. The length of the CDR3 is 18 residues. Germline values: CDR1 SEHNR, CDR2 FQNEAQ (reference sequence). The CDR3 nucleotides read TGTGCCAGCAGCGAACTAGCGGGAGGGCCTTCGTGGTACAATGAGCAGTTCTTC. The encoded protein is CASSELAGGPSWYNEQFF.

This clonotype was detected ten times or more. An end of the junction differs from the germline gene, which may be a read error. V is TRBV15 and J is TRBJ1-2, with 8 bases that match TRBD1. This CDR3 region has 14 residues. Per germline, CDR1 LNHNV and CDR2 YYDKDF (reference sequence). CDR3 region: CATRRGQGPYGYTF. The CDR3 nucleotides read TGTGCCACCAGGAGAGGACAGGGCCCGTATGGCTACACCTTC.

This clonotype was seen more than once but under ten times. The CDR3 sequence: CSATLLAGTDTQYF. CDR3 nucleotides: TGCAGTGCCACCCTTCTAGCGGGCACAGATACGCAGTATTTT. The rearrangement links TRBV20-1 to TRBJ2-3, with TRBD2 matching 7 bases. CDR3 length equals 14 residues. Germline trimming cut 6 bases from V and 1 base from J; bases unmatched to any gene: 7. Germline CDR1 reads DFQATT; CDR2 reads SNEGSKA (reference sequence).